The 17 T cell receptor beta chains below come from one sample, sequenced in a study of blood T cell repertoires in COVID-19. The repertoire was sequenced with immunoSEQ multiplex PCR; TCRdb's copy has only in-frame clones and lacks some. The sample lists approximately 260,000 clones, 84% occurring once. Sequencing was performed on peripheral blood. All receptors come from a human donor in a cohort sampled during active COVID-19.

The chain couples TRBV7-2 to TRBJ1-1; tentatively, D is TRBD1 (5 bases). V lost 6 bases and J 0 bases, leaving 8 bases between the germline ends. Germline CDR1 is SGHTA and CDR2 is FQGNSA. The CDR3 runs 13 residues. In nucleotides, the CDR3 is TGTGCCAGCAGTCGGGGGATGAACACTGAAGCTTTCTTT. Protein: CASSRGMNTEAFF.

The V and J genes are TRBV7-2 and TRBJ2-5, with 8 bases fitting TRBD1. The germline gives CDR1 SGHTA, CDR2 FQGNSA. The CDR3 has 11 amino acids. This CDR3 is CAGQAQETQYF. The CDR3 DNA is TGTGCGGGACAGGCCCAAGAGACCCAGTACTTC.

This rearrangement joins TRBV4-1 to TRBJ2-1; 11 bases agree with TRBD2. Germline lookup yields CDR1 MGHRA and CDR2 YSYEKL. The trim removed 0 bases at V and 3 bases at J, leaving 1 base unmatched. The CDR3 is 16 amino acids. CDR3 nucleotides: TGCGCCAGCAGCCAAGAAGGGACTAGCGGCTACAATGAGCAGTTCTTC. Protein sequence: CASSQEGTSGYNEQFF.

The chain combines TRBV4-3 with TRBJ1-1; 9 bases are a match to TRBD1. This CDR3 has 18 amino acids. Germline V gene data show CDR1 as LGHNA and CDR2 as YSLEER. V lost 0 bases to trimming and J lost 4 bases; unmatched junction nucleotides: 12. The CDR3 sequence is CASSQEIPGQGPGTEAFF. The CDR3 DNA sequence: TGCGCCAGCAGCCAAGAGATCCCGGGACAGGGTCCTGGCACTGAAGCTTTCTTT.

V and J are TRBV3-1 (or the pseudogene TRBV3-2) and TRBJ2-5; D unclear. The CDR3 consists of 12 residues. Between the trimmed V and J ends, which lost 1 base and 4 bases, there was a span of 4 bases. Germline V gene lookup returns CDR1 LGHDT and CDR2 YNNKEL (reference sequence). The CDR3 DNA follows: TGTGCCAGCAGCCAAGTATCAGAGACCCAGTACTTC. It translates to CASSQVSETQYF.

This chain connects TRBV4-2 to TRBJ2-3; the D is unclear. Germline V gene sequence: CDR1 LGHNA, CDR2 YNFKEQ. Trimming removed 4 bases from V and 1 base from J, with 9 bases in between. The length of the CDR3 is 14 residues. CDR3 nucleotide sequence: TGTGCCAGCAGCCCCACCCGGGGCACAGATACGCAGTATTTT. This sequence encodes CASSPTRGTDTQYF.

V is TRBV19 and J is TRBJ2-2; the D gene is possibly TRBD2 (5 bases). The CDR3 totals 12 residues. In germline, CDR1 is LNHDA, CDR2 SQIVND (reference sequence). Trimming cost V 5 bases and J 7 bases, with 8 bases left between them. DNA for the CDR3: TGTGCCAGTAGTCGGGGTCTCGGGGAGCTGTTTTTT. Translating it yields CASSRGLGELFF.

V and J are TRBV11-2 and TRBJ2-7, with 10 bases fitting TRBD1. V was pared by 7 bases and J by 1 base, with 10 bases of the junction left unmatched. Per the germline V gene, CDR1 is SGHAT and CDR2 is FQNNGV. This CDR3 is 16 amino acids long. This chain's CDR3 is CASKLRSGQGSYEQYF. Here the CDR3 DNA reads TGTGCCAGCAAGCTCCGGTCGGGACAGGGGTCCTACGAGCAGTACTTC.

The V and J genes are TRBV7-8 and TRBJ2-1; 11 positions match TRBD1. Germline trimming cut 5 bases from V and 5 bases from J; bases unmatched to any gene: 5. Germline-derived CDR1 and CDR2 are SGHVS and FQNEAQ. The CDR3 runs to 15 residues. CDR3 sequence: CASSPGTGGNNEQFF. The CDR3 bases are TGTGCCAGCAGCCCGGGGACAGGGGGAAACAATGAGCAGTTCTTC.

In this sample, this clone turned up once. The CDR3 protein is CSASWFGSGKIYEQYF. For the CDR3, the DNA is TGCAGTGCTAGTTGGTTCGGGTCAGGGAAGATCTACGAGCAGTACTTC. This chain links TRBV20-1 with TRBJ2-7, with a tentative D call TRBD1 (5 bases). The CDR3 consists of 16 residues. The germline CDR1 and CDR2 sequences are DFQATT and SNEGSKA (reference sequence). With 3 bases removed from V and 3 bases from J, the gap between germline ends came to 21 bases.

This clone appeared a single time. The rearrangement joins TRBV7-2 to TRBJ2-1; a weak D match, TRBD2 (7 bases). From germline, CDR1 is SGHTA and CDR2 FQGNSA. V dropped 1 base and J dropped 5 bases, with 12 bases sitting between them. This CDR3 has 15 amino acids. The CDR3 sequence is CASSLDTGGHNEQFF. The CDR3, as DNA: TGTGCCAGCAGCTTAGATACCGGGGGGCACAATGAGCAGTTCTTC.

The chain combines TRBV4-3 with TRBJ1-2; TRBD1 matches 9 bases. CDR3 length equals 15 residues. The V gene's germline CDR1 is LGHNA and CDR2 YSLEER. V shed 3 bases and J 5 bases; nucleotides not matched to a gene: 7. The CDR3 spells CASSQRQGGWYGYTF. CDR3 nucleotide sequence: TGCGCCAGCAGCCAGAGACAGGGGGGATGGTATGGCTACACCTTC.

The chain carries TRBV4-1 and TRBJ2-2; D not certain. V was pared by 1 base and J by 4 bases, with 4 bases between. The CDR3 consists of 13 residues. Germline values: CDR1 MGHRA, CDR2 YSYEKL. The CDR3 nucleotides are TGCGCCAGCAGCCAAGCCTCCACCGGGGAGCTGTTTTTT. Translated, it gives CASSQASTGELFF.

This clone was counted between two and nine times. This chain uses TRBV11-2 with TRBJ1-5; 7 bases agree with TRBD1. Trimming at V came to 5 bases and at J to 4 bases, leaving 11 bases not matched to a gene. This CDR3 has 16 amino acids. The germline CDR1 and CDR2 sequences are SGHAT and FQNNGV. The CDR3: CASSLLGTAGNQPQHF. CDR3 nucleotides: TGTGCCAGCAGCCTCCTTGGGACAGCTGGAAATCAGCCCCAGCATTTT.

The rearrangement joins TRBV5-4 to TRBJ2-4, with 10 bases lining up with TRBD1. The germline gives CDR1 SGHNT, CDR2 YYREEE (reference sequence). The CDR3 contains 16 residues. V shed 1 base and J 1 base; nucleotides not matched to a gene: 2. CDR3 amino acids: CASSLWGQGAKNIQYF. CDR3 DNA: TGTGCCAGCAGCTTGTGGGGACAGGGGGCCAAAAACATTCAGTACTTC.

The chain recombines TRBV12-3 or TRBV12-4 with TRBJ1-1; a weak D match, TRBD1 (6 bases). Trimming took off 5 bases at V and 7 bases at J, with 14 bases between the two ends. This CDR3 spans 13 amino acids. The chain's CDR3 is CASSPGQLYEAFF. The CDR3 bases are TGTGCCAGCAGTCCCGGACAGCTATATGAAGCTTTCTTT.

The chain couples TRBV19 to TRBJ2-2; D is uncertain. CDR1 and CDR2 (germline): LNHDA, SQIVND (reference sequence). CDR3 length: 16 amino acids. Trimming took 6 bases from V and 0 from J, leaving 14 bases between them. This chain's CDR3 is CASSTNTGANTGELFF. In DNA form, the CDR3 reads TGTGCCAGTAGCACAAACACCGGAGCGAACACCGGGGAGCTGTTTTTT.